This T cell receptor (beta chain) is drawn from a study of T-cell reconstitution after alpha-beta-depleted transplantation in children. Preparing the TCRbeta library involved the use of unique molecular identifiers. MiXCR, applied by TCRdb to the PCR reads, yields one record per CDR3 protein. The sample consists of about 980,000 distinct CDR3 sequences, about 29% of them appearing once. CDR3 length equals 11 residues. Between the trimmed V and J ends, which lost 3 bases and 10 bases, there was a span of 7 bases. The source material was PBMCs, mostly from graft donor cells, sampled 360 days after TCRalphabeta/CD19-depleted stem cell transplant. V gene TRBV12-3 or TRBV12-4 combines with J gene TRBJ2-1; D remains unclear. This sequence originates from a boy under three years old who had a stem cell transplant for SCID, so the T cells may come from the graft donor. For the CDR3, the DNA is TGTGCCAGCAGTTTTTCCCCGGAGCAGTTCTTC. The encoded protein is CASSFSPEQFF.